A single sample is the source of the 28 T cell receptor beta chains below, sequenced in a study of naive and memory T cell subsets. An equimolar mix of two oligonucleotides served as the beta constant-region primer for TRBC1 and TRBC2. TCRdb passed the UMI-ligation and nested PCR reads through MiXCR, listing each CDR3 protein once. The top ten hold around 0.99% of the sample, which has about 85,000 distinct CDR3 sequences, about an eighth seen once. Source material: central memory CD4+ T cells from blood. These TCRs come from a human donor in good health.

In this sample, this clonotype turned up many times. The V call is TRBV18, the J call TRBJ2-1; 7 nucleotides align to TRBD2. Germline CDR1 is KGHSH and CDR2 is LQKENI. V gave up 3 bases and J gave up 5 bases; unmatched junction bases: 7. This CDR3 contains 15 residues. The chain's CDR3 is CASSPGGGSHNEQFF. The DNA for the CDR3 is TGTGCCAGCTCACCGGGAGGCGGGAGTCACAATGAGCAGTTCTTC.

The rearrangement joins TRBV19 to TRBJ2-5; possibly TRBD2 for D (6 bases). The CDR3 has 16 residues. Germline CDR1 is LNHDA and CDR2 is SQIVND (reference sequence). Trimming pared 3 bases from V and 7 bases from J, leaving 21 bases between. The CDR3 DNA is TGTGCCAGTAGTATCACCGGGACTTTCCCAGAAGCGACCCAGTACTTC. This codes for CASSITGTFPEATQYF. The full variable domain, its missing parts supplied by reference TRBV19 and TRBJ2-5, is DGGITQSPKYLFRKEGQNVTLSCEQNLNHDAMYWYRQDPGQGLRLIYYSQIVNDFQKGDIAEGYSVSREKKESFPLTVTSAQKNPTAFYLCASSITGTFPEATQYFGPGTRLLVL.

The rearrangement uses TRBV7-2 and TRBJ2-1, with 9 bases matching TRBD2. V trimming: 5 bases; J trimming: 9 bases; junction bases outside the gene matches: 17. Germline CDR1 SGHTA, CDR2 FQGNSA. The CDR3 contains 17 residues. The CDR3 DNA reads TGTGCCAGCAGCCCCGGTGGCGGGGCGGGAGGGCCTTTTGAGCAGTTCTTC. It codes for CASSPGGGAGGPFEQFF.

This clonotype has a count of ten or more. The rearrangement links TRBV24-1 to TRBJ2-1, with TRBD1 matching 8 bases. V lost 5 bases and J lost 8; bases outside the gene matches: 10. CDR1 and CDR2 from the germline V gene are KGHDR and SFDVKD. The CDR3 runs to 15 residues. The CDR3 sequence: CATSGRRGRIDEQFF. The CDR3 bases are TGTGCCACCAGTGGCCGCAGGGGGCGAATCGATGAGCAGTTCTTC.

This rearrangement joins TRBV7-9 to TRBJ2-5; 7 nucleotides agree with TRBD1. Germline CDR1 is SEHNR and CDR2 is FQNEAQ (reference sequence). The J segment lost 5 bases and the V segment lost 1 base, leaving 4 bases of the junction unmatched. This CDR3 is 14 amino acids long. The chain's CDR3 is CASSLGGRGETQYF. Here the CDR3 DNA reads TGTGCCAGCAGCTTAGGCGGCAGGGGGGAGACCCAGTACTTC.

The chain links TRBV5-6 to TRBJ2-4; 13 bases fit TRBD2. The CDR3 is made up of 19 amino acids. V shed 2 bases and J 0 bases; nucleotides not matched to a gene: 8. Germline CDR1 is SGHDT and CDR2 is YYEEEE. CDR3 sequence: CASSLGLAGVSLAKNIQYF. DNA of the CDR3: TGTGCCAGCAGCTTAGGACTAGCGGGAGTTTCCCTAGCCAAAAACATTCAGTACTTC.

This clonotype has just a few counts. This sequence joins TRBV14 and TRBJ2-1; D gene ambiguous. The V and J ends lost 3 bases and 7 bases respectively, with 7 bases between them. The CDR3 has 12 residues. Looked up from germline, CDR1 is SGHDN and CDR2 is FVKESK. CDR3 sequence: CASSQGWNEQFF. CDR3 sequence (DNA): TGTGCCAGCAGCCAGGGTTGGAATGAGCAGTTCTTC.

The V call is TRBV7-9, the J call TRBJ1-6; 8 bases are shared with TRBD1. The CDR3 is made up of 14 amino acids. V trimming: 3 bases; J trimming: 9 bases; junction bases outside the gene matches: 4. The germline CDR1 and CDR2 sequences are SEHNR and FQNEAQ (reference sequence). Written as DNA, the CDR3 is TGTGCCAGCAGCTTCGGACAGGGTCTTTCACCCCTCCACTTT. Its translation is CASSFGQGLSPLHF.

The sample holds a few counts of this clonotype. The V call is TRBV7-2, the J call TRBJ2-1; 9 bases are shared with TRBD2. This CDR3 is built from 14 residues. Unmatched junction bases numbered 4, after V lost 1 base and J lost 9 bases. In germline, CDR1 is SGHTA, CDR2 FQGNSA. The CDR3 loop reads CASSLGLAGVEQFF. CDR3 coding DNA: TGTGCCAGCAGCTTAGGTTTAGCGGGAGTTGAGCAGTTCTTC.

This clonotype came up a few times. The CDR3: CSARSSGKNNEQFF. CDR3 coding DNA: TGCAGTGCTAGAAGTAGCGGAAAAAACAATGAGCAGTTCTTC. The chain joins TRBV20-1 to TRBJ2-1, with TRBD2 as a possible D gene (6 bases). The CDR3 spans 14 residues. Germline assignment: CDR1 DFQATT and CDR2 SNEGSKA (reference sequence). The V gene lost 2 bases and the J gene lost 5 bases, with 13 bases spanning the gap.

The V call is TRBV10-3, the J call TRBJ2-7; 7 nucleotides agree with TRBD2. J lost 10 bases, V lost 2 bases, and 14 bases had no gene match. There are 15 residues in the CDR3. The V gene's germline CDR1 is ENHRY and CDR2 SYGVKD. The CDR3 reads CAISEASYREVGQYF. The DNA for the CDR3 is TGTGCCATCAGTGAGGCGTCGTACCGGGAGGTGGGACAGTACTTC.

Only a few counts were recorded for this clonotype. This CDR3 reads CASSQQRSLAKNIQYF. The CDR3 nucleotides read TGTGCCAGCAGCCAACAGAGATCCTTAGCCAAAAACATTCAGTACTTC. This chain connects TRBV6-2 or TRBV6-3 to TRBJ2-4; no clear D. Germline V gene data show CDR1 as MNHEY and CDR2 as SVGEGT. The CDR3 is 16 amino acids. V was trimmed by 6 bases and J by 0 bases, leaving 15 bases between them.

In this sample, this clonotype turned up many times. The gene calls are TRBV27 and TRBJ2-7; 9 bases are shared with TRBD2. Germline V gene lookup returns CDR1 MNHEY and CDR2 SMNVEV (reference sequence). V was pared by 3 bases and J by 5 bases, with 5 bases of the junction left unmatched. The CDR3 is made up of 14 amino acids. DNA of the CDR3: TGTGCCAGCAGTTTCCTAGCGGGACTCAACGAGCAGTACTTC. It is translated as CASSFLAGLNEQYF.

This clonotype was seen repeatedly, ten times or more. V usage is TRBV12-3 or TRBV12-4 and J usage is TRBJ2-1, with 7 nucleotides matching TRBD2. Trimming cost V 0 bases and J 4 bases; bases outside gene matches: 3. The CDR3 extends over 15 amino acids. The CDR3 protein is CASSLAGGSYNEQFF. In DNA, the CDR3 is TGTGCCAGCAGTTTAGCGGGAGGGAGTTACAATGAGCAGTTCTTC.

This clonotype turned up a few times. The chain joins TRBV3-1 to TRBJ2-3; D gene uncertain. Germline CDR1 is LGHDT and CDR2 is YNNKEL (reference sequence). V lost 2 bases and J 11 bases, leaving 11 bases between the germline ends. This CDR3 region has 12 residues. The CDR3 nucleotides are TGTGCCAGCAGCCAATCCATGACCGGGCAGTATTTT. Amino acid sequence: CASSQSMTGQYF.

This clonotype was detected only a few times. The chain uses TRBV6-1 and TRBJ1-5, with D perhaps matching TRBD1 (5 bases). The CDR3 is 16 amino acids. Germline lookup yields CDR1 MNHNS and CDR2 SASEGT. Between the trimmed V and J ends, which lost 2 bases and 7 bases, there was a span of 18 bases. The CDR3 nucleotides read TGTGCCAGCAGTGAAAGGGTAAGGGGCGCAGGGCAGCCCCAGCATTTT. Protein product: CASSERVRGAGQPQHF.

Many counts were recorded for this clonotype. CDR3 loop: CASSIRDSNQPQHF. CDR3 bases: TGTGCCAGTAGTATAAGGGACAGCAATCAGCCCCAGCATTTT. The rearrangement uses TRBV19 and TRBJ1-5; D is possibly TRBD1 (5 bases). Germline CDR1 and CDR2: LNHDA and SQIVND (reference sequence). With 2 bases removed from V and 1 base from J, the gap between germline ends came to 6 bases. The CDR3 is made up of 14 amino acids. Filled out from reference TRBV19 and TRBJ1-5, the complete variable domain reads DGGITQSPKYLFRKEGQNVTLSCEQNLNHDAMYWYRQDPGQGLRLIYYSQIVNDFQKGDIAEGYSVSREKKESFPLTVTSAQKNPTAFYLCASSIRDSNQPQHFGDGTRLSIL.

CDR3 in amino acids: CASTPGGTGEAFF. The CDR3, as DNA: TGTGCCAGCACCCCAGGGGGGACGGGTGAAGCTTTCTTT. The chain carries TRBV28 and TRBJ1-1; 7 bases map to TRBD1. V was pared by 7 bases and J by 7 bases, with 9 bases of the junction left unmatched. The CDR3 consists of 13 residues. From germline, CDR1 is MDHEN and CDR2 SYDVKM.

This clonotype has a count of ten or more. The V gene is TRBV20-1, the J gene TRBJ2-7; D gene unclear. From germline, CDR1 is DFQATT and CDR2 SNEGSKA (reference sequence). V gave up 5 bases and J gave up 1 base, with 12 bases separating them. CDR3 size: 13 residues. The CDR3 DNA reads TGCAGTGCTTGGAAAGGTGTTTCCTACGAGCAGTACTTC. This sequence encodes CSAWKGVSYEQYF.

This clonotype was recorded at least ten times. The chain recombines TRBV2 with TRBJ1-2, with 8 bases matching TRBD1. This CDR3 region has 13 residues. Germline CDR1 and CDR2: SNHLY and FYNNEI. Trimming took 5 bases from V and 4 from J; bases not matched to a gene: 3. The CDR3 here is CASSPGQGYGYTF. CDR3 in DNA: TGTGCCAGCAGTCCCGGACAGGGCTATGGCTACACCTTC. Based on the CDR3 plus reference TRBV2 and TRBJ1-2, the full variable domain is EPEVTQTPSHQVTQMGQEVILRCVPISNHLYFYWYRQILGQKVEFLVSFYNNEISEKSEIFDDQFSVERPDGSNFTLKIRSTKLEDSAMYFCASSPGQGYGYTFGSGTRLTVV.

About this clonotype: This clone may be a read error of a much larger clone one base away. This chain uses TRBV12-3 or TRBV12-4 with TRBJ1-1, with 7 bases fitting TRBD1. The CDR3 is made up of 15 amino acids. Written as DNA, the CDR3 is TGTGCCAGCAGCGCCCAGGGGGTCTTCGGCACTGAAGCTTCCTTT. This gives the protein CASSAQGVFGTEASF.

This clonotype was observed a few times. This rearrangement joins TRBV5-6 to TRBJ2-2; TRBD1 is a possible D gene (5 bases). The CDR3 length is 15 residues. Trimming removed 1 base at V and 0 bases at J, with 7 bases between. Germline V gives CDR1 SGHDT, CDR2 YYEEEE. The CDR3 loop is CASSLYRTNTGELFF. The CDR3 DNA sequence: TGTGCCAGCAGCTTGTACAGGACGAACACCGGGGAGCTGTTTTTT. The variable domain in full, with the rest retrieved from reference TRBV5-6 and TRBJ2-2, is DAGVTQSPTHLIKTRGQQVTLRCSPKSGHDTVSWYQQALGQGPQFIFQYYEEEERQRGNFPDRFSGHQFPNYSSELNVNALLLGDSALYLCASSLYRTNTGELFFGEGSRLTVL.

This clonotype was detected only a few times. The gene calls are TRBV7-2 and TRBJ2-4, with D perhaps matching TRBD1 (5 bases). Germline V gene lookup returns CDR1 SGHTA and CDR2 FQGNSA. Trimming cost V 7 bases and J 0 bases, with 16 bases left between them. CDR3 length: 16 amino acids. The CDR3 here is CASTLGAQVAKNIQYF. CDR3 nucleotides: TGTGCCAGCACCCTAGGGGCGCAAGTAGCCAAAAACATTCAGTACTTC. Based on the CDR3 plus reference TRBV7-2 and TRBJ2-4, the full variable domain is GAGVSQSPSNKVTEKGKDVELRCDPISGHTALYWYRQSLGQGLEFLIYFQGNSAPDKSGLPSDRFSAERTGGSVSTLTIQRTQQEDSAVYLCASTLGAQVAKNIQYFGAGTRLSVL.

A few counts support this clonotype. The chain joins TRBV6-2 or TRBV6-3 to TRBJ1-1; 7 positions agree with TRBD1. The CDR3 spans 14 residues. Germline V CDR1 and CDR2: MNHEY, SVGEGT. Trimming cost V 6 bases and J 2 bases; bases outside gene matches: 6. This CDR3 reads CASRPTGINTEAFF. CDR3 DNA: TGTGCCAGCAGGCCGACAGGGATCAACACTGAAGCTTTCTTT.

The rearrangement joins TRBV20-1 to TRBJ2-3; 11 nucleotides line up with TRBD2. V trimming: 2 bases; J trimming: 4 bases; junction bases outside the gene matches: 8. The CDR3 runs to 16 residues. CDR1 is DFQATT and CDR2 is SNEGSKA in the germline V gene (reference sequence). The CDR3 bases are TGCAGTGCTAGATCCCTAGCGGGAGGTAGGGCAGATACGCAGTATTTT. Encoded protein: CSARSLAGGRADTQYF.

This chain connects TRBV10-3 to TRBJ2-2, with TRBD2 as a possible D gene (7 bases). Trimming shortened V by 10 bases and J by 5 bases, and 20 bases separated the two germline ends. The CDR3 totals 15 residues. Germline CDR1 is ENHRY and CDR2 is SYGVKD. The chain's CDR3 is CATERVGRGTGELFF. DNA of the CDR3: TGTGCCACGGAACGGGTGGGGAGGGGGACCGGGGAGCTGTTTTTT.

This clonotype occurred a few times. This chain joins TRBV5-6 and TRBJ1-5; 11 nucleotides align to TRBD1. V was pared by 4 bases and J by 0 bases, with 9 bases of the junction left unmatched. Per the germline V gene, CDR1 is SGHDT and CDR2 is YYEEEE. CDR3 length: 18 residues. CDR3 in amino acids: CASSLWGQGVVSNQPQHF. The CDR3 region has the DNA TGTGCCAGCAGCCTCTGGGGACAGGGGGTCGTTAGCAATCAGCCCCAGCATTTT.

The chain joins TRBV5-6 to TRBJ2-5; no firm D call. Germline V gene data show CDR1 as SGHDT and CDR2 as YYEEEE. CDR3 length equals 11 residues. Trimming cost V 3 bases and J 5 bases, with 5 bases left between them. The CDR3 DNA reads TGTGCCAGCAGCTGTGCGGAGACCCAGTACTTC. This gives the protein CASSCAETQYF. The full variable domain, completed using reference TRBV5-6 and TRBJ2-5, is DAGVTQSPTHLIKTRGQQVTLRCSPKSGHDTVSWYQQALGQGPQFIFQYYEEEERQRGNFPDRFSGHQFPNYSSELNVNALLLGDSALYLCASSCAETQYFGPGTRLLVL.